These 12 T cell receptor beta chains were all obtained from the same sample, sequenced in a study of blood T cell repertoires in COVID-19. This table comes from immunoSEQ multiplex PCR, and its TCRdb copy is limited to in-frame clones, with some not included. The table includes roughly 130,000 clones, around four fifths detected once. Sequences were obtained from PBMCs or T cells enriched from blood (not recorded which). The receptors originated from a woman in her fifties or sixties with acute COVID-19.

V usage is TRBV12-3 or TRBV12-4 and J usage is TRBJ2-2, with D maybe TRBD1 (5 bases). This CDR3 is built from 13 residues. Trimming removed 4 bases at V and 10 bases at J, with 13 bases between. In DNA form, the CDR3 reads TGTGCCAGCAGTTCACAGGACCTAGTGGAGCTGTTTTTT. Amino acids: CASSSQDLVELFF.

In this sample, this clone turned up once. The chain is built from TRBV6-5 and TRBJ1-1; 7 bases fit TRBD1. The J segment lost 2 bases and the V segment lost 11 bases, leaving 14 bases of the junction unmatched. The CDR3 is 15 amino acids. From germline, CDR1 is MNHEY and CDR2 SVGAGI. CDR3 loop: CAGRQGPGKNTEAFF. The CDR3 DNA sequence: TGTGCCGGCCGACAGGGACCGGGTAAAAACACTGAAGCTTTCTTT.

The V gene is TRBV25-1, the J gene TRBJ2-5, with 8 bases identical to TRBD1. The germline CDR1 and CDR2 sequences are MGHDK and SYGVNS. The CDR3 runs 14 residues. J gave up 1 base and V 5 bases, and 3 bases lay outside the gene matches. The CDR3 nucleotides are TGTGCCAGCAGTAAGACAGGGGCCCAAGAGACCCAGTACTTC. This codes for CASSKTGAQETQYF.

This rearrangement joins TRBV2 to TRBJ1-2, with 8 bases identical to TRBD1. J was trimmed by 6 bases and V by 6 bases; bases with no gene match: 3. CDR1 and CDR2 from the germline V gene are SNHLY and FYNNEI. This CDR3 spans 12 amino acids. CDR3 region: CASRKGQDGYTF. The CDR3 DNA is TGTGCCAGCAGAAAGGGACAGGATGGCTACACCTTC.

This clone was seen a handful of times. The chain carries TRBV5-4 and TRBJ2-7; TRBD2 matches 7 bases. Losses at the gene ends were 7 bases for V and 7 bases for J; bases not matched to a gene: 11. This CDR3 comprises 13 residues. Germline V gives CDR1 SGHNT, CDR2 YYREEE (reference sequence). The CDR3 protein is CASSGGARGEQYF. CDR3 bases: TGTGCCAGCTCGGGAGGCGCACGGGGGGAGCAGTACTTC.

This chain joins TRBV7-9 and TRBJ2-7; 11 bases fit TRBD2. Germline V gives CDR1 SEHNR, CDR2 FQNEAQ (reference sequence). J was trimmed by 2 bases and V by 4 bases; bases with no gene match: 4. CDR3 length: 15 amino acids. CDR3 bases: TGTGCCAGCAGCTCCGGGACTAGCGGTACCTACGAGCAGTACTTC. Translation: CASSSGTSGTYEQYF. Supplemented by reference TRBV7-9 and TRBJ2-7, the full variable domain reads DTGVSQNPRHKITKRGQNVTFRCDPISEHNRLYWYRQTLGQGPEFLTYFQNEAQLEKSRLLSDRFSAERPKGSFSTLEIQRTEQGDSAMYLCASSSGTSGTYEQYFGPGTRLTVT.

The chain carries TRBV19 and TRBJ2-7; 7 nucleotides match TRBD2. Germline V gene sequence: CDR1 LNHDA, CDR2 SQIVND (reference sequence). CDR3 length equals 13 residues. Trimming removed 5 bases from V and 5 bases from J; junction bases left unmatched: 6. CDR3 sequence reads: CASSPYGGNEQYF. The CDR3 nucleotides are TGTGCCAGTAGTCCCTACGGGGGGAACGAGCAGTACTTC.

This chain links TRBV9 with TRBJ2-1, with 9 bases that match TRBD2. V dropped 0 bases and J dropped 8; count of bases not matched to a gene: 6. The germline V gene encodes CDR1 SGDLS and CDR2 YYNGEE. The CDR3 spans 15 residues. The CDR3: CASSVGAGGWDEQFF. CDR3 coding DNA: TGTGCCAGCAGCGTAGGAGCGGGAGGTTGGGATGAGCAGTTCTTC.

V and J are TRBV3-1 (or the pseudogene TRBV3-2) and TRBJ2-7; TRBD1 matches at 9 bases. The CDR3 is 17 amino acids. Germline V CDR1 and CDR2: LGHDT, YNNKEL (reference sequence). V dropped 1 base and J dropped 3; count of bases not matched to a gene: 10. CDR3 residues: CASSQVPFGTGNYEQYF. In nucleotides, the CDR3 is TGTGCCAGCAGCCAAGTACCTTTCGGGACAGGGAACTACGAGCAGTACTTC.

This clone was recorded only once. This rearrangement joins TRBV11-2 to TRBJ1-4; 7 bases fit TRBD1. This CDR3 comprises 18 residues. With V trimmed by 3 bases and J by 0 bases, 10 bases remained unmatched. CDR1 is SGHAT, CDR2 FQNNGV, per germline. The CDR3 spells CASSFRLLGGPTNEKLFF. As DNA, the CDR3 is TGTGCCAGCAGCTTTCGTCTGCTAGGGGGCCCAACTAATGAAAAACTGTTTTTT.

The chain uses TRBV2 and TRBJ1-2; TRBD1 agrees at 8 bases. Germline lookup yields CDR1 SNHLY and CDR2 FYNNEI. The ends lost 4 bases at V and 2 bases at J; junction bases unmatched: 6. The CDR3 is 15 residues long. CDR3 coding DNA: TGTGCCAGCAGTGCGAGGACAGGGCCCAACTATGGCTACACCTTC. Its protein is CASSARTGPNYGYTF. Full variable domain (outside the CDR3, taken from reference TRBV2 and TRBJ1-2): EPEVTQTPSHQVTQMGQEVILRCVPISNHLYFYWYRQILGQKVEFLVSFYNNEISEKSEIFDDQFSVERPDGSNFTLKIRSTKLEDSAMYFCASSARTGPNYGYTFGSGTRLTVV.

In its sample, this clone was seen once. The chain combines TRBV28 with TRBJ2-5; TRBD1 matches 7 bases. This CDR3 has 14 residues. Germline-derived CDR1 and CDR2 are MDHEN and SYDVKM. V shed 8 bases, J shed 4 bases, and the junction held 10 bases outside the gene matches. CDR3 region: CASGEGRGLETQYF. CDR3 coding DNA: TGTGCCAGCGGGGAAGGAAGGGGGCTAGAGACCCAGTACTTC. The full variable domain, completed using reference TRBV28 and TRBJ2-5, is DVKVTQSSRYLVKRTGEKVFLECVQDMDHENMFWYRQDPGLGLRLIYFSYDVKMKEKGDIPEGYSVSREKKERFSLILESASTNQTSMYLCASGEGRGLETQYFGPGTRLLVL.